This T cell receptor beta chain was observed in a study of shared clonotypes between healthy human individuals. Overall study: Samples came from a couple of female and a few male donors aged 18 to 49. The study, taken as a whole, reports: Apart from blood, nothing was sampled; tissue repertoires likely differ.

About this clone itself: What it recognizes is unknown.

CD45RO-negative CD8 cells positively selected for CCR7 made up the naive population, which excluded terminally differentiated effector memory CD45RA+ cells. With 5 bases clipped from V and 0 bases from J, the junction kept 4 bases outside the gene matches. Germline-derived CDR1 and CDR2 are MNHEY and SMNVEV (reference sequence). CDR3 length equals 15 residues. At the deep level, the assay was run. Only in-frame clones appear in the TCRdb table, and some are missing; sequencing was by immunoSEQ multiplex PCR. This table has 600,000 or so clones, roughly 95% appearing once. V gene TRBV27 combines with J gene TRBJ1-1, with TRBD1 matching 9 bases. The material sequenced was naive CD8+ T cells sorted from blood. This clonotype was obtained from a woman under 40 in good health. The CDR3 reads CASSTWTGVNTEAFF. The CDR3 DNA follows: TGTGCCAGCAGTACCTGGACAGGGGTGAACACTGAAGCTTTCTTT.